The T cell receptor (beta chain) under discussion was sequenced for a study of blood T cell repertoires in COVID-19. About the study: PBMCs, B-cell-depleted T cells, or T cells provided the cDNA or gDNA that made up the material.

Germline CDR1 reads MNHEY; CDR2 reads SVGAGI. After removal of 11 bases from V and 6 bases from J, the junction contained 10 bases not matched to a gene. The CDR3 contains 14 residues. Original methodology: Reference gene primer amplification in the assay estimated nucleated cell counts. Sequencing was performed with immunoSEQ multiplex PCR; in TCRdb, only in-frame clones are kept and a portion is missing. V and J calls plus clone size are reproduced from that table; the DNA served to infer D and trimming. The sample lists about 150,000 clones, around 86% occurring once. Sequencing was carried out using peripheral blood. The source of this sequence is an older man with acute or convalescent COVID-19. The V call is TRBV6-5, the J call TRBJ2-2; the match to TRBD1 covers 9 bases. This chain's CDR3 is CAGCRDRVAGELFF. As DNA, the CDR3 is TGTGCCGGCTGCCGGGACAGGGTTGCCGGGGAGCTGTTTTTT.